Listed below are T cell receptor beta chains from one sample, sequenced in a study of blood T cell repertoires in COVID-19. Profiled with immunoSEQ multiplex PCR; TCRdb holds only in-frame clones, not every one. The sample includes around 72,000 clones, roughly 88% of them seen just once. Source material: peripheral blood. The receptors were gathered from a man aged 50-60 years with acute or convalescent COVID-19. The CDR3 runs from the conserved cysteine through the conserved F or W. Each record gives: CDR3 DNA, CDR3 protein, clone size, J gene, D gene, V gene. The D gene is left open where the match is weak. Size tells how often a clone was seen (once, few, many) or the class of an expanded clone, and some rows leave it out.

CDR3 DNA: TGTGCCAGTAGCCAATTGCCCGGGACAGGGAACACCGGGGAGCTGTTTTTT; CDR3 protein: CASSQLPGTGNTGELFF; clone size: -; J gene: TRBJ2-2; D gene: TRBD1; V gene: TRBV19
CDR3 DNA: TGTGCCAGCAGCGAGGGGGACGTTAGAGACACTCCTAGCACAGATACGCAGTATTTT; CDR3 protein: CASSEGDVRDTPSTDTQYF; clone size: -; J gene: TRBJ2-3; D gene: -; V gene: TRBV9
CDR3 DNA: TGTGCCAGCTCACCACGGGGGGGAACCACCGGGGAGCTGTTTTTT; CDR3 protein: CASSPRGGTTGELFF; clone size: few; J gene: TRBJ2-2; D gene: TRBD2; V gene: TRBV18
CDR3 DNA: TGTGCCAGCTCACAAACGTCTCAGGGGCGCGGTGGCTACACCTTC; CDR3 protein: CASSQTSQGRGGYTF; clone size: -; J gene: TRBJ1-2; D gene: -; V gene: TRBV18
CDR3 DNA: TGCGCCAGCAGCTTGGGACAGGGGTCGTATAATTCACCCCTCCACTTT; CDR3 protein: CASSLGQGSYNSPLHF; clone size: -; J gene: TRBJ1-6; D gene: TRBD1; V gene: TRBV5-1
CDR3 DNA: TGTGCCAGTAGTACCTCCCCGACAGGGGCCCGGAACACTGAAGCTTTCTTT; CDR3 protein: CASSTSPTGARNTEAFF; clone size: -; J gene: TRBJ1-1; D gene: TRBD1; V gene: TRBV19
CDR3 DNA: TGTGCCAGCAGTGCGCGGCTAGTCAATTCCGAGCAGTACTTC; CDR3 protein: CASSARLVNSEQYF; clone size: -; J gene: TRBJ2-7; D gene: -; V gene: TRBV2
CDR3 DNA: TGCGCCAGCAACAACCAGGGGAACACTGAAGCTTTCTTT; CDR3 protein: CASNNQGNTEAFF; clone size: once; J gene: TRBJ1-1; D gene: -; V gene: TRBV4-1
CDR3 DNA: TGTGCCAGCAGCCCGAGTACAGGTTCCCCCGCCGAGCAGTACTTC; CDR3 protein: CASSPSTGSPAEQYF; clone size: -; J gene: TRBJ2-7; D gene: -; V gene: TRBV3-1/TRBV3-2
CDR3 DNA: TGTGCCAGCAGCCGGGAACTTACCGGGTCCCTAACGTCACCCCTCCACTTT; CDR3 protein: CASSRELTGSLTSPLHF; clone size: once; J gene: TRBJ1-6; D gene: -; V gene: TRBV5-6